This TCR beta chain was captured by sequencing in a study of blood T cell repertoires in COVID-19. Only in-frame clones appear in the TCRdb table, and some are missing; sequencing was by immunoSEQ multiplex PCR. The sample contains roughly 110,000 clones, 76% of which appear only once. The CDR3 covers 12 residues. Germline V gene data show CDR1 as SGHVS and CDR2 as FNYEAQ. V lost 5 bases and J lost 6, with 11 bases in between. Sequencing used peripheral blood. The chain combines TRBV7-6 with TRBJ2-7; the D gene is possibly TRBD2 (5 bases). This TCR derives from an elderly man with COVID-19, enrolled during active disease. The DNA for the CDR3 is TGTGCCAGCAGCCCCGGAGGCTTCGAGCAGTACTTC. This sequence encodes CASSPGGFEQYF.